This T cell receptor beta chain was captured in a study of molecular identifiers for immune sequencing clone quantification. Libraries from naive CD8 cells were generated from 20,000 to 1,000,000 sorted cells (with 10%, 30% or 50% RNA). Naive CD8 T cells were sorted, and the gate applied was CD8+CD4-CCR7+CD45RA+. Germline V gene sequence: CDR1 SNHLY, CDR2 FYNNEI. Trimming took 8 bases from V and 7 from J, leaving 18 bases between them. The CDR3 has 13 residues. Listed TCR primers, together with previously described methods, were used for the bulk TCR libraries. TCRdb re-called the PCR reads with MiXCR, one entry per CDR3 protein. The profile covers approximately 500,000 distinct CDR3 sequences, with approximately 25% appearing a single time and approximately 0.8% taken by the ten largest.

This chain connects TRBV2 to TRBJ2-7; the D is unclear. The receptor comes from a human donor in good health. Some libraries in this study had Jurkat cell RNA spiked in. The sample comprised naive CD8+ T cells from blood, with Jurkat cell RNA spiked in. This sample's subset: FACS-sorted CD8+CD4-CCR7+CD45RA+ naive T cells. The CDR3 sequence: CASHGRMAREQYF. The CDR3 bases are TGTGCCAGCCACGGACGGATGGCTAGGGAGCAGTACTTC.